Listed below are T cell receptor beta chains from one sample, sequenced in a study of blood T cells in healthy people across ages. TCRdb itself ran the 5' RACE reads through MiXCR, one entry per CDR3 protein. The sample shows more than 900,000 distinct CDR3 sequences, about 23% of them seen only once. This sample also appeared in a second study, on T cells of mothers and their children.

The specimen was blood. The receptor set was obtained from a girl aged 2 to 10 in good health. Each CDR3 is given without its conserved first and last residue.

V,J,CDR3
TRBV6-5,-,ASSYSDRGPYEQY
TRBV5-1,TRBJ2-5,ASSFEASGETQY
TRBV29-1,TRBJ2-5,SAPGLAGEETQY
TRBV4-3,TRBJ2-3,ASSTARGDTQY
TRBV27,TRBJ2-3,ASSPNGVTDTQY
TRBV28,TRBJ1-2,ASSLGPSDGYT
TRBV27,TRBJ2-2,ASSPVTGLFTGELF
TRBV7-2,TRBJ2-2,ASSPNPTGELF
TRBV15,TRBJ2-7,ATSRDRTGGFEQY
TRBV29-1,TRBJ2-7,SALYTDRPYEQY
TRBV19,TRBJ1-5,ASSLTGTENQPQH
TRBV6-6,TRBJ2-4,ASSYDGAAFKNIQY
TRBV6-2/TRBV6-3,TRBJ2-2,ASTSYPRTGELF
TRBV6-5,TRBJ2-4,ASSSTSSQGAIQY
TRBV20-1,TRBJ1-1,SASRVVNTEAF
TRBV12-3/TRBV12-4,-,ASSLSTNNEQF
TRBV12-3/TRBV12-4,TRBJ2-6,ASRGTESGANVLT
TRBV7-6,TRBJ2-7,ASSLVAPAKGNEQY
TRBV18,TRBJ2-2,ASSATDSGELF
TRBV13,TRBJ2-5,ASSLVEGGHETQY
TRBV29-1,TRBJ2-1,SVEKREALYNEQF
TRBV4-2,TRBJ2-7,ASSQEATGLAYEQY
TRBV3-1,TRBJ1-1,ASSQDGSGQEAF
TRBV10-3,TRBJ2-1,AIGTYNEQF
TRBV5-1,TRBJ2-5,ASSWQGETQY
TRBV9,TRBJ2-3,ASSIPNTDTLY
TRBV7-8,TRBJ2-5,ASSFLFGQTQETQY
TRBV7-9,TRBJ2-6,ASSLALRWSGANVLT
TRBV6-2/TRBV6-3,TRBJ2-5,ASSYSEEVQETQY
TRBV19,TRBJ2-2,ASIKRAGGSNTGELF
TRBV10-3,TRBJ2-2,AISESGAGTNTGELF
TRBV11-2,TRBJ1-4,ASSSTAINEKLF
TRBV5-1,TRBJ2-7,ASSITGTGSYEQY
TRBV9,TRBJ2-3,ASSQTRATDTQY
TRBV7-3,TRBJ2-5,ASSIQGGRVPETRY
TRBV20-1,TRBJ1-4,SARTGQDNEKLF
TRBV20-1,TRBJ2-1,SASLDGSSYNEQF
TRBV5-1,TRBJ2-7,ASSLDGRGAEQY
TRBV7-8,TRBJ1-2,ASSLSISDRGKTNYGYT